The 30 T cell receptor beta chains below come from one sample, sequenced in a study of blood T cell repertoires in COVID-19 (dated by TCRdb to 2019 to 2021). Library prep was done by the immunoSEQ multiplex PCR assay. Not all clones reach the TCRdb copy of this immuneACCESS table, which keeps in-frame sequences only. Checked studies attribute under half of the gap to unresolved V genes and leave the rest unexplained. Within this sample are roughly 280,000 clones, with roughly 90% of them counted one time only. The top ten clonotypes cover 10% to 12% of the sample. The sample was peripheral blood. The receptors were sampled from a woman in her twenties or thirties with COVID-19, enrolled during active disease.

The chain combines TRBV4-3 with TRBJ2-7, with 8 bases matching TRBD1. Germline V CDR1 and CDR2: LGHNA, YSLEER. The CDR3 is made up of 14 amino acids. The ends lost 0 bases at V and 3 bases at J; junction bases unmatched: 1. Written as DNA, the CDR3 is TGCGCCAGCAGCCAAGAAGGACAGGGCTACGAGCAGTACTTC. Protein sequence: CASSQEGQGYEQYF.

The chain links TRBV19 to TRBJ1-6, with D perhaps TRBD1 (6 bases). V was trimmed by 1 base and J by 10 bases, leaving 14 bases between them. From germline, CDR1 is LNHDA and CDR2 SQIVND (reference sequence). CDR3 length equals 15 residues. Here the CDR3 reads CASSIGAGVESPLHF. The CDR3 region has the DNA TGTGCCAGTAGTATAGGAGCAGGGGTGGAATCACCCCTCCACTTT.

The CDR3 reads CASSSTGQGQDTQYF. CDR3 DNA sequence: TGTGCCAGCAGCTCGACGGGACAGGGACAAGATACGCAGTATTTT. V usage is TRBV28 and J usage is TRBJ2-3, with 9 bases lining up with TRBD1. Germline assignment: CDR1 MDHEN and CDR2 SYDVKM. Trimming took 6 bases from V and 5 from J; bases not matched to a gene: 9. The CDR3 has 15 amino acids.

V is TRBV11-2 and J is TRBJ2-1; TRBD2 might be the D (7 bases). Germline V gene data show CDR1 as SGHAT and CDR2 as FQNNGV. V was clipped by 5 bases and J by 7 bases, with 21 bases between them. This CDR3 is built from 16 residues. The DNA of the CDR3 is TGTGCCAGCAGCCCCCTGAGGGGGGGTTCAAGGAATGAGCAGTTCTTC. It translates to CASSPLRGGSRNEQFF.

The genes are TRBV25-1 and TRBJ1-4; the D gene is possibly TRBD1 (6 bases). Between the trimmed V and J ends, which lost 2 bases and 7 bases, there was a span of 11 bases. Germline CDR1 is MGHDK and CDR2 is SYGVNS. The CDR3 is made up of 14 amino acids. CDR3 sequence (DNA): TGTGCCAGCAGTGAAGGCAGGGGTGGTGAAAAACTGTTTTTT. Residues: CASSEGRGGEKLFF.

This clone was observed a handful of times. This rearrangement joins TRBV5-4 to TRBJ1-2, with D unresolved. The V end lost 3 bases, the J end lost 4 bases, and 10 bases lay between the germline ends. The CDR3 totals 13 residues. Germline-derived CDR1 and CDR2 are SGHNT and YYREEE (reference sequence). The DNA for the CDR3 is TGTGCCAGCAGCTCAGGAACAAGCTATGGCTACACCTTC. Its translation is CASSSGTSYGYTF.

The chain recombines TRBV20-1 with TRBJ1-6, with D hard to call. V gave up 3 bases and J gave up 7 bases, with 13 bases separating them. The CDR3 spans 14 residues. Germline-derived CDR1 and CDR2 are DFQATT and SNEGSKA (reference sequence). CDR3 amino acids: CSASQGRANSPLHF. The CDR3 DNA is TGCAGTGCTAGTCAAGGGAGGGCCAATTCACCCCTCCACTTT.

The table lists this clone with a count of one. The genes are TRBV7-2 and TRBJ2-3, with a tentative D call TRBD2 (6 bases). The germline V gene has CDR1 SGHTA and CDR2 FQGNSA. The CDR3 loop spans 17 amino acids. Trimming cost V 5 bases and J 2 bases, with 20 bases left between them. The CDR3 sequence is CASSPTTSVPPTDTQYF. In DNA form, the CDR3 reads TGTGCCAGCAGCCCAACGACTAGTGTCCCCCCCACAGATACGCAGTATTTT.

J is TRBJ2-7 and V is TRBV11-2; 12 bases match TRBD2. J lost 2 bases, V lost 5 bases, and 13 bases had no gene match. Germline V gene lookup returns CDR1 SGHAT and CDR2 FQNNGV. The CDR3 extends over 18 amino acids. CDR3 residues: CASSPGLAGSLWAYEQYF. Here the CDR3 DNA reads TGTGCCAGCAGCCCGGGACTAGCGGGCTCACTTTGGGCCTACGAGCAGTACTTC.

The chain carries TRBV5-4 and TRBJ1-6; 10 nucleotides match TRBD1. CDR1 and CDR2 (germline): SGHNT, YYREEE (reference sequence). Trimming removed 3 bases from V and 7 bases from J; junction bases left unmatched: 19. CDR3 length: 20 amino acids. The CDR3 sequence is CASSSARGTGVATWNSPLHF. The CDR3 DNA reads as TGTGCCAGCAGCTCCGCCCGAGGGACAGGGGTTGCCACGTGGAATTCACCCCTCCACTTT.

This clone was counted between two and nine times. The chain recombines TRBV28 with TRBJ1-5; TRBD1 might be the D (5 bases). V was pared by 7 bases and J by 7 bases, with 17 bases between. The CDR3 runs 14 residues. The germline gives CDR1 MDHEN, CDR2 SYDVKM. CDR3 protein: CASINGGLKQPQHF. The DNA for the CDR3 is TGTGCCAGCATCAATGGGGGGTTAAAGCAGCCCCAGCATTTT. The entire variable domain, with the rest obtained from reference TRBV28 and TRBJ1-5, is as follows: DVKVTQSSRYLVKRTGEKVFLECVQDMDHENMFWYRQDPGLGLRLIYFSYDVKMKEKGDIPEGYSVSREKKERFSLILESASTNQTSMYLCASINGGLKQPQHFGDGTRLSIL.

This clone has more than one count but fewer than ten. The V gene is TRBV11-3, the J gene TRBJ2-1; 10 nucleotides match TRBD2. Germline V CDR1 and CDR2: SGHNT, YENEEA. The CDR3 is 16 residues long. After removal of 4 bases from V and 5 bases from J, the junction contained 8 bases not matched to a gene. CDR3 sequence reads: CASSSRAGGPDNEQFF. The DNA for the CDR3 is TGTGCCAGCAGCTCAAGAGCGGGAGGGCCCGACAATGAGCAGTTCTTC.

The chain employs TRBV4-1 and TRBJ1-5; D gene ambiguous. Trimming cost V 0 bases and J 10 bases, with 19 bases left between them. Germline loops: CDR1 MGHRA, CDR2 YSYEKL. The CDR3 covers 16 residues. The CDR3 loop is CASSQDPSGATLPQHF. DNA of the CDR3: TGCGCCAGCAGCCAAGACCCGAGCGGAGCGACCCTTCCCCAGCATTTT.

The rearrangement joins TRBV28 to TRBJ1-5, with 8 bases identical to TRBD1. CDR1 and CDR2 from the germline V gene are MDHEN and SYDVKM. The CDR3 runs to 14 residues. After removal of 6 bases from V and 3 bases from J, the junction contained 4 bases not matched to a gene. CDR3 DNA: TGTGCCAGCAGCCCGACAGGGGACAATCAGCCCCAGCATTTT. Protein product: CASSPTGDNQPQHF. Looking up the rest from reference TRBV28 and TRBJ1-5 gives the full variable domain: DVKVTQSSRYLVKRTGEKVFLECVQDMDHENMFWYRQDPGLGLRLIYFSYDVKMKEKGDIPEGYSVSREKKERFSLILESASTNQTSMYLCASSPTGDNQPQHFGDGTRLSIL.

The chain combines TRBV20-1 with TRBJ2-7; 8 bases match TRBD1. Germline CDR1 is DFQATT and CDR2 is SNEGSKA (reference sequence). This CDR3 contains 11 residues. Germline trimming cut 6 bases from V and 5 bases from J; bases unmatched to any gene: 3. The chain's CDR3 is CSAWTGHEQYF. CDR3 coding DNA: TGCAGTGCATGGACAGGGCACGAGCAGTACTTC.

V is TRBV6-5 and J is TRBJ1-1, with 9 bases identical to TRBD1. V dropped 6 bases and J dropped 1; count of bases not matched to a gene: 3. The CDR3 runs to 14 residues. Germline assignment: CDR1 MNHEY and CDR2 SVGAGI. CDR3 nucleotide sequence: TGTGCCAGCAGACGGGACAGGGCGAACACTGAAGCTTTCTTT. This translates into CASRRDRANTEAFF.

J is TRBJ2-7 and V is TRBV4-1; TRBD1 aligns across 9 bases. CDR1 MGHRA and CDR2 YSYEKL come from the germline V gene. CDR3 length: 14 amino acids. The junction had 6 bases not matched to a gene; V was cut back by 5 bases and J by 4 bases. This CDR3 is CASSSWDRDYEQYF. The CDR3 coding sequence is TGCGCCAGCAGCAGCTGGGACAGGGATTACGAGCAGTACTTC.

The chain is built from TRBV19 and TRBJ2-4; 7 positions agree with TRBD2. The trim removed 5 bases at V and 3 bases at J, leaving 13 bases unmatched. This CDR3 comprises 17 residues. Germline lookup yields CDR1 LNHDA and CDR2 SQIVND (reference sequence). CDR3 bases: TGTGCCAGTAGTTCATGGGGAAGCGGGATAGGCAAAAACATTCAGTACTTC. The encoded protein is CASSSWGSGIGKNIQYF.

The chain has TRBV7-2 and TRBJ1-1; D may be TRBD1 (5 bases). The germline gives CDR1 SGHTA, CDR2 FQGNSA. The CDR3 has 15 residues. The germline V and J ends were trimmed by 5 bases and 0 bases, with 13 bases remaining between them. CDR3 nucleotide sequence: TGTGCCAGCAGCCCAGACAGCCACTTGAACACTGAAGCTTTCTTT. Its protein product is CASSPDSHLNTEAFF.

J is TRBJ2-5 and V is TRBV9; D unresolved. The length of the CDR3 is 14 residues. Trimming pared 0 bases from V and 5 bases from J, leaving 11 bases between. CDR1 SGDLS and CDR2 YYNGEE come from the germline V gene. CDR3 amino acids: CASSVGPSRETQYF. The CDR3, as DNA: TGTGCCAGCAGCGTAGGTCCAAGCAGGGAGACCCAGTACTTC.

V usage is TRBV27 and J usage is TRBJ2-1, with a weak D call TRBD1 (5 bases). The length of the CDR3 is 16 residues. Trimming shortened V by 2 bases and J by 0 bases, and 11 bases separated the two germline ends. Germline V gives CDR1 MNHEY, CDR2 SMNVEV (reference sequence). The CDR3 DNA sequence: TGTGCCAGCAGTTTAAGGGGCGGAAGCTCCTACAATGAGCAGTTCTTC. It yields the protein CASSLRGGSSYNEQFF.

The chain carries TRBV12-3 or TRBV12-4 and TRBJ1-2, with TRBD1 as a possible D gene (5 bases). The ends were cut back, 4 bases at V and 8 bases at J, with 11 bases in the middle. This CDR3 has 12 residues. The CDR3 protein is CASSSGPAGYTF. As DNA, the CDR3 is TGTGCCAGCAGTTCAGGGCCGGCGGGCTACACCTTC.

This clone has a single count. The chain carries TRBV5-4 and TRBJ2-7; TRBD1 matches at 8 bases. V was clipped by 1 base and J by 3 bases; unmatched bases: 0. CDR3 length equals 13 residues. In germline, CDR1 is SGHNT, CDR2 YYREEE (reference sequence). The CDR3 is CASSLTGGYEQYF. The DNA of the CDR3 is TGTGCCAGCAGCTTGACAGGGGGCTACGAGCAGTACTTC.

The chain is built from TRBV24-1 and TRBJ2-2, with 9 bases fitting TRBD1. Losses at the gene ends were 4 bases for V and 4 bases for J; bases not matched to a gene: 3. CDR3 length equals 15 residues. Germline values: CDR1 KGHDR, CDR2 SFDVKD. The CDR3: CATSDRQGGTGELFF. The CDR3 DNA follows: TGTGCCACCAGTGACCGACAGGGGGGCACCGGGGAGCTGTTTTTT.

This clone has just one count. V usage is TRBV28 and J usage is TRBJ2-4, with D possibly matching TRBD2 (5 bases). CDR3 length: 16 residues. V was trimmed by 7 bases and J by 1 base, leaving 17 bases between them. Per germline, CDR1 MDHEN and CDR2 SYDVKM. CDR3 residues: CASTLSEGRAKNIQYF. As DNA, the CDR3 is TGTGCCAGCACCCTTAGTGAGGGCCGGGCCAAAAACATTCAGTACTTC.

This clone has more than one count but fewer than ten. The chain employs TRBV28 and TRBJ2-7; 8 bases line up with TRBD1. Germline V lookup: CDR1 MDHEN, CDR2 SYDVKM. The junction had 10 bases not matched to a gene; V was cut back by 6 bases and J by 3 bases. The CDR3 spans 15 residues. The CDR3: CASSPGQGPFYEQYF. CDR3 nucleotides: TGTGCCAGCAGCCCAGGACAGGGTCCCTTCTACGAGCAGTACTTC.

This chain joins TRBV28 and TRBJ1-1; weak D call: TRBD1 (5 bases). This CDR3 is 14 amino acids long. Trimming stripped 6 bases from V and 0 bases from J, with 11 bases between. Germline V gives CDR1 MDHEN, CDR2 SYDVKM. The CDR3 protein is CASRLLRVNTEAFF. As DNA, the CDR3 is TGTGCCAGCAGACTTCTCAGGGTGAACACTGAAGCTTTCTTT.

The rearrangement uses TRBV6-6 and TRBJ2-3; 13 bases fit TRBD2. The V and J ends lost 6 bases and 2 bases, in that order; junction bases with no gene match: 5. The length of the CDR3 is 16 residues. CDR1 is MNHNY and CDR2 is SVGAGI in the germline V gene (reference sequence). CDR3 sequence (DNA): TGTGCCAGCAGCCGGGGGACTAGCGGGGACACAGATACGCAGTATTTT. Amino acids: CASSRGTSGDTDTQYF.

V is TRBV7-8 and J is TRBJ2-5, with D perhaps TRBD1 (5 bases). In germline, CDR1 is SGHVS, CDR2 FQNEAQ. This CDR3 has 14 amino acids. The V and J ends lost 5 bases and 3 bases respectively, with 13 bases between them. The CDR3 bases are TGTGCCAGCAGCCAACCGACAGTGGAAGAGACCCAGTACTTC. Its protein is CASSQPTVEETQYF.

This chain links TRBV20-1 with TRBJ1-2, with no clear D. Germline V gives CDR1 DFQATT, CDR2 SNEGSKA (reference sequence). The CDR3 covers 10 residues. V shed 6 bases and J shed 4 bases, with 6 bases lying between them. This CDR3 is CSAGSYGYTF. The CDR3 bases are TGCAGTGCCGGGAGCTATGGCTACACCTTC.